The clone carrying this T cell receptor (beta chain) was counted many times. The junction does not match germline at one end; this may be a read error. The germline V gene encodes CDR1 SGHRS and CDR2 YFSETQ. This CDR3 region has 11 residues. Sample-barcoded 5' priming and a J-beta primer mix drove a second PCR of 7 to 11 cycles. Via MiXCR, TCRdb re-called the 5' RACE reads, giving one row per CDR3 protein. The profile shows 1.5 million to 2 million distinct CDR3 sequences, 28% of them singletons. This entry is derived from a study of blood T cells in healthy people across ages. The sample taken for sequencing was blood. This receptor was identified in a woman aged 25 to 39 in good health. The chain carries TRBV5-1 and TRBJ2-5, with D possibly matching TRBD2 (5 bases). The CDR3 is CASSLAQTQYF. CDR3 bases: TGTGCCAGCAGTTTAGCGCAGACCCAGTACTTC.